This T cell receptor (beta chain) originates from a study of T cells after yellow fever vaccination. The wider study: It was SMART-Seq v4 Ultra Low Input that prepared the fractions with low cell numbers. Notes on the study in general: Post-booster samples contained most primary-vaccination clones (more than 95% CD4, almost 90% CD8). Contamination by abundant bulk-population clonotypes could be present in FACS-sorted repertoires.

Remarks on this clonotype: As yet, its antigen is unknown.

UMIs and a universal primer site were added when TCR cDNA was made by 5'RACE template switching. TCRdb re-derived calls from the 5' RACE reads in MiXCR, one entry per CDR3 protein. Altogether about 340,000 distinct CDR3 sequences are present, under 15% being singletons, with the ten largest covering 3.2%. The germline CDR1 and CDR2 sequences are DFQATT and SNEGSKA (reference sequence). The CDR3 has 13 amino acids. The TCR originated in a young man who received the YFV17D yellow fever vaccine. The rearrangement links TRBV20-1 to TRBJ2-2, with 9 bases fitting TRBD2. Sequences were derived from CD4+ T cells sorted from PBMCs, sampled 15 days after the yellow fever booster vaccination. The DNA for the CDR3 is TGCATGTCGGAGCGGGGGGAAAGCGGGGAGCTGTTTTTT. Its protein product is CMSERGESGELFF.